This T cell receptor beta chain is drawn from a study of blood T cells in healthy people across ages. Ten or more counts support this clonotype. Trimming took off 3 bases at V and 4 bases at J, with 23 bases between the two ends. This CDR3 is built from 18 residues. Germline V lookup: CDR1 LGHNA, CDR2 YNFKEQ. Next came a second PCR, run for about 7 to 12 cycles, which used a sample-barcoded 5' primer along with a J-beta primer mix. MiXCR, applied by TCRdb to the 5' RACE reads, yields one record per CDR3 protein. Of 630,000 or so distinct CDR3 sequences listed, approximately 30% were seen once; the top ten hold around a sixth.

This rearrangement joins TRBV4-2 to TRBJ2-3; perhaps TRBD1 as D (6 bases). The clonotype was recovered from an elderly woman in good health. Sequencing used blood. CDR3 nucleotides: TGTGCCAGCAGCCATTTAAAAGGGGGACCGCGTGTAGCAGATACGCAGTATTTT. It is translated as CASSHLKGGPRVADTQYF.